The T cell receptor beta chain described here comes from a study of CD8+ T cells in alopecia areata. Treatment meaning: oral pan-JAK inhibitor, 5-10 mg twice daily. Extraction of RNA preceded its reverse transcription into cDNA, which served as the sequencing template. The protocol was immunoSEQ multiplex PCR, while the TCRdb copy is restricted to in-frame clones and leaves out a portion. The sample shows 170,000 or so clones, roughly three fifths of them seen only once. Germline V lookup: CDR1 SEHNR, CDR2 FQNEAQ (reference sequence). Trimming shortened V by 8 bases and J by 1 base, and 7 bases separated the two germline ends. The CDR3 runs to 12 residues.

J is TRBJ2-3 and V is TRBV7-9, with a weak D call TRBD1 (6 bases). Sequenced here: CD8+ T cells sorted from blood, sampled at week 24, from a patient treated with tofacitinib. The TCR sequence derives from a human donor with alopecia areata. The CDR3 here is CASEGGTDTQYF. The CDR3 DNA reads TGTGCCAGCGAGGGGGGCACAGATACGCAGTATTTT.